Listed below are T cell receptor beta chains from one sample, sequenced in a study of CXCR3-negative and CXCR3-positive naive CD8 T cells. Using the 5' RACE reads, TCRdb records one entry per CDR3 protein without DNA. The listing records some 53,000 distinct CDR3 sequences. The sequencing sample was made of naive CXCR3+ CD8+ T cells from blood. Receptors were obtained from a human donor in good health. Some clones in this sample may be carry-over from other donors' samples. CDR3s include the opening cysteine and the closing phenylalanine or tryptophan. Each record gives: J gene, V gene, CDR3 protein.

TRBJ1-4,TRBV6-6,CASSYLGAWLFF
TRBJ2-5,TRBV7-6,CASSLLEGTETQYF
TRBJ1-1,TRBV28,CASSLTGVDTEAFF
TRBJ2-1,TRBV13,CASSLELASLYNEQFF
TRBJ1-1,TRBV29-1,CSVEGGSEAFF
TRBJ2-7,TRBV5-5,CASSLEPGRIAEQYF
TRBJ2-7,TRBV7-8,CASSLQGRTYEQYF
TRBJ2-3,TRBV5-6,CATRGAGDPTDTQYF
TRBJ2-4,TRBV4-1,CASSQGPPTGLNIQYF
TRBJ1-2,TRBV29-1,CSGPTGAGGYTF
TRBJ2-1,TRBV6-2/TRBV6-3,CASSYSRSGDPKYGVSYNEQFF
TRBJ2-7,TRBV11-2,CASSEWGQGVYEQYF
TRBJ2-7,TRBV28,CASSFRTFRSEQYF
TRBJ1-1,TRBV4-2,CASSQDRSTEAFF
TRBJ2-7,TRBV11-2,CASSLAGQIGEQYF
TRBJ2-7,TRBV7-9,CASSLVGQGKNEQYF
TRBJ2-7,TRBV29-1,CSVKRQGGKNEQYF
TRBJ2-7,TRBV14,CASSLAPYEQYF
TRBJ2-1,TRBV12-3/TRBV12-4,CASSHDFLVTGSSYNEQFF
TRBJ2-2,TRBV29-1,CSITGGEGELFF
TRBJ1-2,TRBV7-9,CASREPGTGYTF
TRBJ2-1,TRBV6-5,CASSTGARGVNEQFF